This T cell receptor (beta chain) was sequenced in a study of cytomegalovirus exposure and HLA in healthy donors. Whole-study context: Unique TCRs from HLA-typed donors, 80 million to 100 million of them, were held in an early data release.

Points on this clone: The target antigen is unknown.

Vbeta (60) and Jbeta (13) primers were used in the PCR. Sequencing was performed with immunoSEQ multiplex PCR; in TCRdb, only in-frame clones are kept and a portion is missing. The table records 95,000 to 100,000 clones, under 85% of them present only once. The CDR3 contains 17 residues. The V gene's germline CDR1 is SGHDN and CDR2 FVKESK. Trimming cost V 10 bases and J 0 bases; bases outside gene matches: 14. Study-wide points: Earlier findings revealed that most TCR beta V segments proved productive either about 87% or about 30% of the time. Reportedly, HLA-A and HLA-B alleles of most subjects were accurately predicted from TCR beta.

The chain uses TRBV14 and TRBJ2-2; 7 nucleotides match TRBD1. The source of this sequence is a middle-aged woman in good health and CMV-seronegative. The sequenced sample was PBMCs. This CDR3 reads CANLGDRLISNTGELFF. The CDR3 DNA reads as TGTGCCAACTTAGGGGACAGACTCATCTCGAACACCGGGGAGCTGTTTTTT.